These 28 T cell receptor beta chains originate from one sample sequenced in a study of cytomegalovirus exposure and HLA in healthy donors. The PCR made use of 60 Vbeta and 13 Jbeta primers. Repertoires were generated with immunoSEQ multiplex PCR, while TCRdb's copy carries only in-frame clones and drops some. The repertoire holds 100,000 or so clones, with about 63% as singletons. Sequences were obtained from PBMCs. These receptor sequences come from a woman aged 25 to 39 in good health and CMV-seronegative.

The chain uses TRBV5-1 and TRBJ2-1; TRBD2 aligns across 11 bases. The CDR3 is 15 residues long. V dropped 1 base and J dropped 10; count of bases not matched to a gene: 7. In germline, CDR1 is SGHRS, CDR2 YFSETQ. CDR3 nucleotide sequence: TGCGCCAGCAGCTTGCAACTAGCGGGAGATTCGGAGCAGTTCTTC. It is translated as CASSLQLAGDSEQFF.

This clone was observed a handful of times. DNA of the CDR3: TGTGCCAGCCGGGGCAATGAGCAGTTCTTC. It yields the protein CASRGNEQFF. The rearrangement joins TRBV6-5 to TRBJ2-1; D may be TRBD2 (5 bases). The germline V gene encodes CDR1 MNHEY and CDR2 SVGAGI. Between the trimmed V and J ends, which lost 8 bases and 6 bases, there was a span of 5 bases. This CDR3 comprises 10 residues.

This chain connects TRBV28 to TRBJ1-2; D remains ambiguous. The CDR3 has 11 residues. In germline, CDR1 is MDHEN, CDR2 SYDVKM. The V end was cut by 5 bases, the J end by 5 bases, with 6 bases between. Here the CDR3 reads CASSTVYGYTF. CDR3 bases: TGTGCCAGCAGTACGGTATATGGCTACACCTTC.

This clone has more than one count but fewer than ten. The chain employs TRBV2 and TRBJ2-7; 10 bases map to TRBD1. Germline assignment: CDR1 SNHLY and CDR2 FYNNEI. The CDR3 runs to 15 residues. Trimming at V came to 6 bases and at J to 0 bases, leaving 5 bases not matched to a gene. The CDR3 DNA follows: TGTGCCAGCAGACACGACAGGGGGCTCTCCTACGAGCAGTACTTC. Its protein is CASRHDRGLSYEQYF.

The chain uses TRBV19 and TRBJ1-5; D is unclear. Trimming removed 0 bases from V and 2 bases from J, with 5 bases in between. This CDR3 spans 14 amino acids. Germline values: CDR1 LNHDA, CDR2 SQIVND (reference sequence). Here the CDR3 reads CASSIEARNQPQHF. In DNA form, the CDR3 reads TGTGCCAGTAGTATAGAAGCGCGCAATCAGCCCCAGCATTTT.

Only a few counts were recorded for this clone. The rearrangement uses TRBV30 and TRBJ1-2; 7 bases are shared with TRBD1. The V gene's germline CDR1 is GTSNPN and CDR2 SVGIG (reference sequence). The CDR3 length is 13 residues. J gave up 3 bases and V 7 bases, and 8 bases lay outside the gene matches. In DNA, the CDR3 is TGTGCCTCCCCGGCAGGGGGTCACTATGGCTACACCTTC. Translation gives CASPAGGHYGYTF.

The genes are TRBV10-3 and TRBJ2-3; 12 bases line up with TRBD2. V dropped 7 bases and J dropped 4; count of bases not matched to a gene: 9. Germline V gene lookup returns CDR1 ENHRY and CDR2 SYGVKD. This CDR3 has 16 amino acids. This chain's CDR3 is CAIKSTSGGLADTQYF. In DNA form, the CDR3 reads TGTGCCATCAAATCGACTAGCGGGGGTCTCGCAGATACGCAGTATTTT.

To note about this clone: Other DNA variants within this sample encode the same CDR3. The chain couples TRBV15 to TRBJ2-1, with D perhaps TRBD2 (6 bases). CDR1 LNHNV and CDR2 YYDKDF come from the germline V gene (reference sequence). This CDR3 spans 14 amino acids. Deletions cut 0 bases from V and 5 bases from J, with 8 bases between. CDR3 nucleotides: TGTGCCACCAGCAGAGATGGCGGGAACAATGAGCAGTTCTTC. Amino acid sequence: CATSRDGGNNEQFF. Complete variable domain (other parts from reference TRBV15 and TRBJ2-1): DAMVIQNPRYQVTQFGKPVTLSCSQTLNHNVMYWYQQKSSQAPKLLFHYYDKDFNNEADTPDNFQSRRPNTSFCFLDIRSPGLGDTAMYLCATSRDGGNNEQFFGPGTRLTVL.

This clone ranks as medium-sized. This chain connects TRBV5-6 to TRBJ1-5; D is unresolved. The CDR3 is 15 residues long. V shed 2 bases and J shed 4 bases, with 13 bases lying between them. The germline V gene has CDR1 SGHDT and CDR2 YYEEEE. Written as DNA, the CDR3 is TGTGCCAGCAGCTTTTTAACCGAAGCAAATCAGCCCCAGCATTTT. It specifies CASSFLTEANQPQHF.

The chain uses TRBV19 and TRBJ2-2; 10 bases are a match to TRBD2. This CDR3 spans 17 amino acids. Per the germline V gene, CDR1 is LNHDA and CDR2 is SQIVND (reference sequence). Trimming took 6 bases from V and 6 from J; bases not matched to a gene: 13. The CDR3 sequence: CASRPGSGRVKSGELFF. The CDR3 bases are TGTGCCAGTAGGCCGGGAAGCGGGAGGGTAAAATCCGGGGAGCTGTTTTTT.

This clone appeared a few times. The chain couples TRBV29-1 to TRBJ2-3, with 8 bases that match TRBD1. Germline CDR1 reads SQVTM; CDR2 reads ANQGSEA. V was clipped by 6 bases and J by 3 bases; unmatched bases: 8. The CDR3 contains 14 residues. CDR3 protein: CSVDTTGVTDTQYF. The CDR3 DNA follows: TGCAGCGTGGATACGACAGGGGTGACAGATACGCAGTATTTT.

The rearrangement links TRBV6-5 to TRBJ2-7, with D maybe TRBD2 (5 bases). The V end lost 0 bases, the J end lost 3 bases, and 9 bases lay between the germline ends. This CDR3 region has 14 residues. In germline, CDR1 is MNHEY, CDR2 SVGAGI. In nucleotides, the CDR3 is TGTGCCAGCAGTTACTCGTCGGGATACTACGAGCAGTACTTC. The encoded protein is CASSYSSGYYEQYF.

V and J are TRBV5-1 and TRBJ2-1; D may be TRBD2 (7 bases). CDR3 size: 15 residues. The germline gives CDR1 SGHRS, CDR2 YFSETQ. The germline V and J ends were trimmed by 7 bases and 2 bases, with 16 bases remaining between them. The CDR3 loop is CASAMGGATYNEQFF. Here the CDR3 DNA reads TGCGCCAGCGCTATGGGGGGGGCAACCTACAATGAGCAGTTCTTC.

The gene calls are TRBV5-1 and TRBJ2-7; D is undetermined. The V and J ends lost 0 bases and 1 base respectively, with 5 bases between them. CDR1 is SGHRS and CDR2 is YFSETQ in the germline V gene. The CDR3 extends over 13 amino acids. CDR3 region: CASSLGSSYEQYF. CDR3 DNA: TGCGCCAGCAGCTTGGGCAGTTCCTACGAGCAGTACTTC.

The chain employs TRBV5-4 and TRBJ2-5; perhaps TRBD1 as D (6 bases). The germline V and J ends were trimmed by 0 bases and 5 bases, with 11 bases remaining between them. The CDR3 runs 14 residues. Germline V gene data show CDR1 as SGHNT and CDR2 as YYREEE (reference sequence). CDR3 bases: TGTGCCAGCAGCTTGGGCAGGGGACGGGAGACCCAGTACTTC. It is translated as CASSLGRGRETQYF.

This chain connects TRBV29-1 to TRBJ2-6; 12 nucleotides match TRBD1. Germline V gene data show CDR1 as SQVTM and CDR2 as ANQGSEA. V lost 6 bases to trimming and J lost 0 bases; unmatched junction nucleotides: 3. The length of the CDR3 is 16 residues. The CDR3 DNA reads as TGCAGCGTCCGGGACAGGGGGCGCTCTGGGGCCAACGTCCTGACTTTC. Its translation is CSVRDRGRSGANVLTF.

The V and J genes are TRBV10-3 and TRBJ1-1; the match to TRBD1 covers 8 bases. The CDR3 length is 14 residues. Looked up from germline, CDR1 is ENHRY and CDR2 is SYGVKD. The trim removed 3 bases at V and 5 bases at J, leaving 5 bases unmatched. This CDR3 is CAISDRGLGTEAFF. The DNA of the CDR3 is TGTGCCATCAGTGACAGGGGGCTGGGGACTGAAGCTTTCTTT.

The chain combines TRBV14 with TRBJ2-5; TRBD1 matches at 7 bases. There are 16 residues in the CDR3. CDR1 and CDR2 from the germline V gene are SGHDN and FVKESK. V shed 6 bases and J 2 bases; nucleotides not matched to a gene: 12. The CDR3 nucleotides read TGTGCCAGCAGTCCATGGACAGGCCAAAATCAAGAGACCCAGTACTTC. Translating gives CASSPWTGQNQETQYF.

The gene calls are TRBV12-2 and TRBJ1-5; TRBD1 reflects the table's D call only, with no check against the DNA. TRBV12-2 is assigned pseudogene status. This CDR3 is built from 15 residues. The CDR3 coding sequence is TGTGCAAGGCCCCTACCGGGACAGGGGTCTCAGCCCCAGCATTTT. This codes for CARPLPGQGSQPQHF.

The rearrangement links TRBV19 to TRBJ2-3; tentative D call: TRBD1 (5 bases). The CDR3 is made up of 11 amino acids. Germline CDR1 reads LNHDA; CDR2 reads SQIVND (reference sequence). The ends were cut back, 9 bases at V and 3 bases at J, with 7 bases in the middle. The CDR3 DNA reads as TGTGCCAGCAGGGTTACAGATACGCAGTATTTT. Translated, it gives CASRVTDTQYF.

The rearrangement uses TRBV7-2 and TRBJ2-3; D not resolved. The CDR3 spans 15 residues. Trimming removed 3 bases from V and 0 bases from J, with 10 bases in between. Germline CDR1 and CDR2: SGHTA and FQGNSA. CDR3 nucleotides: TGTGCCAGCAGCTTTAGATCTAGTAGCACAGATACGCAGTATTTT. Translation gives CASSFRSSSTDTQYF. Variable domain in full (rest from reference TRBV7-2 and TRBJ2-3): GAGVSQSPSNKVTEKGKDVELRCDPISGHTALYWYRQSLGQGLEFLIYFQGNSAPDKSGLPSDRFSAERTGGSVSTLTIQRTQQEDSAVYLCASSFRSSSTDTQYFGPGTRLTVL.

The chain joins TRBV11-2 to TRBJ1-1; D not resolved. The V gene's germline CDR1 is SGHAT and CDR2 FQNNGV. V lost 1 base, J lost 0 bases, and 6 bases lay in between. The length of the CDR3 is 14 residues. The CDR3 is CASSLARVNTEAFF. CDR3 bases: TGTGCCAGCAGCTTAGCTCGAGTGAACACTGAAGCTTTCTTT.

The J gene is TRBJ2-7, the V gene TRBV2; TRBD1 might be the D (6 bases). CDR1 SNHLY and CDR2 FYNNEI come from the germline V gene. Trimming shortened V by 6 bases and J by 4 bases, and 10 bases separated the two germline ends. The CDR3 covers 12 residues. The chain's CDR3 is CASRKGTYEQYF. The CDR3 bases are TGTGCCAGCAGGAAAGGGACATACGAGCAGTACTTC.

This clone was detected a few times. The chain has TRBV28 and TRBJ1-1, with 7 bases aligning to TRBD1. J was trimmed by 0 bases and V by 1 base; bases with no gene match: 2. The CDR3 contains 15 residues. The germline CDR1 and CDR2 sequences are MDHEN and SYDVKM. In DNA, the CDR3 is TGTGCCAGCAGTTTATCGGGACAGATGAACACTGAAGCTTTCTTT. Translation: CASSLSGQMNTEAFF.

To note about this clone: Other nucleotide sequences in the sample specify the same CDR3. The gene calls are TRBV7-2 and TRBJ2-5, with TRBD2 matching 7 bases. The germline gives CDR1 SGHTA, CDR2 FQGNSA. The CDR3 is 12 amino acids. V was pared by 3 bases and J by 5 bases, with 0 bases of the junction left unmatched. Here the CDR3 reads CASSLRGETQYF. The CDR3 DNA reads TGTGCCAGCAGCTTGCGGGGGGAGACCCAGTACTTC.

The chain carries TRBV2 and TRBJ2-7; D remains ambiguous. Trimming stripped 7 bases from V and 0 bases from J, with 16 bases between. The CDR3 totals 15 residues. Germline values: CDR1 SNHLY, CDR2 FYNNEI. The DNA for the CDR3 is TGTGCCAGCACCGAGTCAACAGCTTCCTCCTACGAGCAGTACTTC. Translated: CASTESTASSYEQYF.

CDR3: CASRAAGPLAKNIQYF. CDR3 nucleotide sequence: TGTGCCAGCAGAGCCGCAGGGCCGCTCGCCAAAAACATTCAGTACTTC. V is TRBV27 and J is TRBJ2-4, with a possible D match to TRBD1 (5 bases). The CDR3 has 16 residues. Trimming took off 6 bases at V and 1 base at J, with 16 bases between the two ends. Germline CDR1 MNHEY, CDR2 SMNVEV (reference sequence).

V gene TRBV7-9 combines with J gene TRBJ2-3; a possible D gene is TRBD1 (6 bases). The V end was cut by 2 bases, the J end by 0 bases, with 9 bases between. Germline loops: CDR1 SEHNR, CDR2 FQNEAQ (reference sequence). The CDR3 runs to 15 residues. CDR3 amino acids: CASSLQGPSTDTQYF. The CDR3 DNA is TGTGCCAGCAGCTTACAGGGGCCTAGCACAGATACGCAGTATTTT.